The 21 T cell receptor beta chains presented below share a single source sample, sequenced in a study of OX40 agonist ivuxolimab in advanced cancers. The table came from immunoSEQ multiplex PCR; TCRdb's copy has only in-frame clones and leaves some out. The table includes 50,000 to 65,000 clones, approximately 86% detected once. Sequenced here: CD4+ or CD8+ T cells sorted from blood, sampled in a trial of the OX40 agonist ivuxolimab. The receptors here all came from an adult with an advanced solid tumor such as melanoma, head and neck, liver or kidney cancer.

This sequence joins TRBV4-2 and TRBJ2-5, with 11 bases matching TRBD2. Germline lookup yields CDR1 LGHNA and CDR2 YNFKEQ. Losses at the gene ends were 5 bases for V and 2 bases for J; bases not matched to a gene: 10. The CDR3 runs to 17 residues. DNA of the CDR3: TGTGCCAGCAGCATGAATCCGGGACTAGCGGAACAAGAGACCCAGTACTTC. This encodes CASSMNPGLAEQETQYF.

Remarks on this clone: An end of the junction does not agree with germline; a read error may underlie this. The rearrangement links TRBV2 to TRBJ2-1; TRBD2 matches at 7 bases. Looked up from germline, CDR1 is SNHLY and CDR2 is FYNNEI. The CDR3 contains 14 residues. CDR3 sequence (DNA): TGTGCCAGCAGTGAAGCGCTTGGCCTAGCGGAGCCGTTCTTC. As protein: CASSEALGLAEPFF.

The chain couples TRBV6-1 to TRBJ2-1; D gene ambiguous. The CDR3 is 13 residues long. With 3 bases removed from V and 6 bases from J, the gap between germline ends came to 9 bases. Per germline, CDR1 MNHNS and CDR2 SASEGT. The CDR3 spells CASSEGSRNEQFF. DNA for the CDR3: TGTGCCAGCAGTGAGGGTAGCCGCAATGAGCAGTTCTTC.

V is TRBV4-3 and J is TRBJ2-5; possibly TRBD1 for D (5 bases). The germline V gene encodes CDR1 LGHNA and CDR2 YSLEER. V lost 1 base to trimming and J lost 2 bases, with 17 bases between them. The CDR3 length is 17 residues. This CDR3 reads CASSQALGSGNQETQYF. The CDR3 DNA reads TGCGCCAGCAGCCAAGCCCTGGGATCAGGGAATCAAGAGACCCAGTACTTC.

The chain couples TRBV5-1 to TRBJ2-2, with 9 bases identical to TRBD2. Trimming took 0 bases from V and 6 from J; bases not matched to a gene: 3. Germline CDR1 is SGHRS and CDR2 is YFSETQ. The CDR3 covers 15 residues. The CDR3, as DNA: TGCGCCAGCAGCTTGGTTAGCGGGAGTCCCGGGGAGCTGTTTTTT. Protein: CASSLVSGSPGELFF.

The chain carries TRBV28 and TRBJ1-2; 8 bases are shared with TRBD1. The CDR3 contains 14 residues. Per germline, CDR1 MDHEN and CDR2 SYDVKM. Trimming at V came to 6 bases and at J to 7 bases, leaving 10 bases not matched to a gene. Here the CDR3 DNA reads TGTGCCAGCAGCAGGTCCACAGGGGGGGCTGGCTACACCTTC. Its protein is CASSRSTGGAGYTF.

The V and J genes are TRBV18 and TRBJ1-1, with 11 nucleotides matching TRBD1. V lost 3 bases and J lost 6; bases outside the gene matches: 0. The length of the CDR3 is 13 residues. Germline V gives CDR1 KGHSH, CDR2 LQKENI. The CDR3 spells CASSPGQGAEAFF. The CDR3 DNA is TGTGCCAGCTCACCGGGACAGGGGGCTGAAGCTTTCTTT.

The chain combines TRBV6-5 with TRBJ1-2; TRBD1 is a possible D gene (5 bases). This CDR3 comprises 13 residues. Trimming shortened V by 0 bases and J by 3 bases, and 5 bases separated the two germline ends. Germline-derived CDR1 and CDR2 are MNHEY and SVGAGI. CDR3 protein: CASSYSGDYGYTF. CDR3 bases: TGTGCCAGCAGTTACTCGGGGGACTATGGCTACACCTTC.

The genes are TRBV4-3 and TRBJ2-3; TRBD2 might be the D (5 bases). V shed 4 bases and J shed 0 bases, with 8 bases lying between them. This CDR3 has 14 residues. CDR1 is LGHNA, CDR2 YSLEER, per germline. The CDR3 DNA reads as TGCGCCAGCAGCCCCCAGCGGAGCACAGATACGCAGTATTTT. It yields the protein CASSPQRSTDTQYF.

The chain couples TRBV5-6 to TRBJ2-2; no definite D call. Germline lookup yields CDR1 SGHDT and CDR2 YYEEEE. The CDR3 length is 17 residues. V lost 1 base and J 0 bases, leaving 13 bases between the germline ends. The CDR3 bases are TGTGCCAGCAGCTTGCTTTCGGCAGCCGCGAACACCGGGGAGCTGTTTTTT. This sequence encodes CASSLLSAAANTGELFF.

The chain combines TRBV18 with TRBJ1-2; 7 bases match TRBD1. V gave up 5 bases and J gave up 8 bases; unmatched junction bases: 11. The CDR3 totals 14 residues. CDR1 is KGHSH and CDR2 is LQKENI in the germline V gene. CDR3 nucleotide sequence: TGTGCCAGCTCATCTACAGACAGGGCTGAGGGCTACACCTTC. This encodes CASSSTDRAEGYTF.

The rearrangement uses TRBV9 and TRBJ2-1; D is possibly TRBD1 or TRBD2 (5 bases each). The germline V gene has CDR1 SGDLS and CDR2 YYNGEE. This CDR3 comprises 16 residues. The V and J ends lost 2 bases and 2 bases respectively, with 14 bases between them. CDR3 sequence: CASSVGDVGPYNEQFF. The CDR3 DNA reads as TGTGCCAGCAGCGTGGGGGACGTGGGACCCTACAATGAGCAGTTCTTC.

The chain recombines TRBV6-6 with TRBJ2-4, with 14 bases that match TRBD2. J was trimmed by 7 bases and V by 6 bases; bases with no gene match: 2. The CDR3 length is 14 residues. Germline V gives CDR1 MNHNY, CDR2 SVGAGI (reference sequence). CDR3 DNA sequence: TGTGCCAGCAGGACTAGCGGGGGGGCCAACATTCAGTACTTC. Protein sequence: CASRTSGGANIQYF.

DNA for the CDR3: TGTGCCAGCAGTTACTCTTGGGGGCCCGGAAACACCATATATTTT. Amino acids: CASSYSWGPGNTIYF. This sequence joins TRBV6-5 and TRBJ1-3; perhaps TRBD1 as D (6 bases). Germline V gene data show CDR1 as MNHEY and CDR2 as SVGAGI. Deletions cut 0 bases from V and 4 bases from J, with 10 bases between. This CDR3 has 15 residues.

Only one count was recorded for this clone. The chain employs TRBV10-3 and TRBJ2-7; 9 bases map to TRBD2. From germline, CDR1 is ENHRY and CDR2 SYGVKD. This CDR3 is 14 amino acids long. The junction had 7 bases not matched to a gene; V was cut back by 4 bases and J by 6 bases. CDR3 sequence reads: CAISAIGTSSEQYF. CDR3 nucleotide sequence: TGTGCCATCAGTGCGATCGGGACTAGCAGCGAGCAGTACTTC.

CDR3 sequence: CASSLGPGGTGGSPLHF. CDR3 bases: TGTGCCAGCAGCCTCGGGCCGGGGGGGACAGGCGGTTCACCCCTCCACTTT. This sequence joins TRBV7-3 and TRBJ1-6; 8 positions agree with TRBD1. This CDR3 has 17 residues. Germline lookup yields CDR1 SGHTA and CDR2 FQGTGA. V was pared by 5 bases and J by 9 bases, with 15 bases of the junction left unmatched.

The gene calls are TRBV5-6 and TRBJ1-6; maybe TRBD1 (6 bases). The CDR3 covers 15 residues. V lost 1 base and J 10 bases, leaving 15 bases between the germline ends. Germline CDR1 reads SGHDT; CDR2 reads YYEEEE. CDR3 region: CASSLRGESWSPLHF. The CDR3 DNA is TGTGCCAGCAGCTTGAGGGGGGAGAGTTGGTCACCCCTCCACTTT.

This chain joins TRBV7-3 and TRBJ2-1; D ambiguous. Germline-derived CDR1 and CDR2 are SGHTA and FQGTGA. The CDR3 is 12 amino acids. Trimming removed 5 bases at V and 9 bases at J, with 11 bases between. The CDR3 sequence is CASSTPPGEQFF. CDR3 DNA: TGTGCCAGCAGCACGCCCCCTGGTGAGCAGTTCTTC.

The J gene is TRBJ1-2, the V gene TRBV29-1; 8 bases are shared with TRBD1. Unmatched junction bases numbered 6, after V lost 7 bases and J lost 2 bases. The CDR3 is 13 residues long. CDR1 is SQVTM, CDR2 ANQGSEA, per germline. The CDR3 sequence: CSAPGQGNYGYTF. The CDR3 nucleotides read TGCAGCGCACCAGGACAGGGCAACTATGGCTACACCTTC.

This clone was counted once. The genes are TRBV5-4 and TRBJ2-5; 10 bases agree with TRBD2. V shed 4 bases and J 2 bases; nucleotides not matched to a gene: 8. Germline V gene sequence: CDR1 SGHNT, CDR2 YYREEE (reference sequence). There are 16 residues in the CDR3. The CDR3 spells CASSRGAGGAQETQYF. The CDR3 region has the DNA TGTGCCAGCAGCCGCGGAGCGGGAGGGGCACAAGAGACCCAGTACTTC. The whole variable domain, filled in from reference TRBV5-4 and TRBJ2-5, reads ETGVTQSPTHLIKTRGQQVTLRCSSQSGHNTVSWYQQALGQGPQFIFQYYREEENGRGNFPPRFSGLQFPNYSSELNVNALELDDSALYLCASSRGAGGAQETQYFGPGTRLLVL.

The rearrangement uses TRBV6-5 and TRBJ2-1; weak D call: TRBD1 (5 bases). The CDR3 covers 14 residues. The germline V gene has CDR1 MNHEY and CDR2 SVGAGI. The germline V and J ends were trimmed by 2 bases and 8 bases, with 13 bases remaining between them. The chain's CDR3 is CASSYRQGNYEQFF. The CDR3 DNA reads as TGTGCCAGCAGTTACCGGCAGGGTAACTATGAGCAGTTCTTC.